These 24 T cell receptor beta chains originate from one sample sequenced in a study of long-term antiretroviral therapy in people with HIV. Sequencing relied on immunoSEQ assay v3.0, run at survey level. Clones were read by immunoSEQ multiplex PCR, and TCRdb kept only the in-frame ones, dropping some. The sample carries 30,000 to 40,000 clones, 60% to 85% recorded once. Specimen: unsorted PBMCs, collected 2 years after starting antiretroviral therapy. These receptors came from a woman aged 45-65 years with HIV.

The rearrangement joins TRBV10-3 to TRBJ1-1; D is unresolved. The V end lost 4 bases, the J end lost 1 base, and 7 bases lay between the germline ends. CDR1 is ENHRY and CDR2 is SYGVKD in the germline V gene. The CDR3 has 13 amino acids. The DNA of the CDR3 is TGTGCCATCAGTGTTTTGGGGAACACTGAAGCTTTCTTT. It specifies CAISVLGNTEAFF.

This clone was observed a handful of times. The chain has TRBV30 and TRBJ1-3; 10 bases match TRBD1. Germline V gene lookup returns CDR1 GTSNPN and CDR2 SVGIG (reference sequence). The J segment lost 0 bases and the V segment lost 6 bases, leaving 11 bases of the junction unmatched. CDR3 length: 17 amino acids. In nucleotides, the CDR3 is TGTGCCTGCTGGGACAGGGGATCATTTACCTCTGGAAACACCATATATTTT. It specifies CACWDRGSFTSGNTIYF.

V is TRBV13 and J is TRBJ1-1; D is ambiguous. The CDR3 is 12 residues long. The ends were cut back, 7 bases at V and 5 bases at J, with 11 bases in the middle. Germline V lookup: CDR1 PRHDT, CDR2 FYEKMQ (reference sequence). CDR3 sequence: CASMIFGTEAFF. As DNA, the CDR3 is TGTGCCAGCATGATTTTTGGGACTGAAGCTTTCTTT.

V usage is TRBV7-8 and J usage is TRBJ1-2, with D unresolved. CDR3 length equals 16 residues. Per the germline V gene, CDR1 is SGHVS and CDR2 is FQNEAQ. V was trimmed by 2 bases and J by 3 bases, leaving 16 bases between them. CDR3: CASSLNIGEVDYGYTF. DNA of the CDR3: TGTGCCAGCAGCTTAAATATCGGTGAAGTGGACTATGGCTACACCTTC. Filled out from reference TRBV7-8 and TRBJ1-2, the complete variable domain reads GAGVSQSPRYKVAKRGQDVALRCDPISGHVSLFWYQQALGQGPEFLTYFQNEAQLDKSGLPSDRFFAERPEGSVSTLKIQRTQQEDSAVYLCASSLNIGEVDYGYTFGSGTRLTVV.

This clone was detected a few times. The chain uses TRBV6-5 and TRBJ1-1; 7 bases map to TRBD1. Germline lookup yields CDR1 MNHEY and CDR2 SVGAGI. V trimming: 6 bases; J trimming: 5 bases; junction bases outside the gene matches: 9. The CDR3 spans 14 residues. The CDR3 reads CASSTGAGRTEAFF. CDR3 coding DNA: TGTGCCAGCAGCACAGGGGCAGGACGGACTGAAGCTTTCTTT.

The chain has TRBV27 and TRBJ1-6; perhaps TRBD1 as D (5 bases). The CDR3 extends over 17 amino acids. Per germline, CDR1 MNHEY and CDR2 SMNVEV (reference sequence). Trimming took off 6 bases at V and 0 bases at J, with 15 bases between the two ends. In nucleotides, the CDR3 is TGTGCCAGCAGAATGGGGCCCTCGAGCTCCTATAATTCACCCCTCCACTTT. Translation: CASRMGPSSSYNSPLHF.

This chain joins TRBV27 and TRBJ1-4, with TRBD1 matching 10 bases. J was trimmed by 10 bases and V by 6 bases; bases with no gene match: 2. CDR1 is MNHEY and CDR2 is SMNVEV in the germline V gene (reference sequence). This CDR3 is built from 12 residues. DNA of the CDR3: TGTGCCAGCAGGACAGGGGGCGCAAAACTGTTTTTT. Translation gives CASRTGGAKLFF.

CDR3 residues: CASSWDENTEAFF. The CDR3, as DNA: TGTGCCAGCAGTTGGGACGAGAACACTGAAGCTTTCTTT. The rearrangement links TRBV27 to TRBJ1-1; D possibly corresponds to TRBD1 (5 bases). Germline CDR1 reads MNHEY; CDR2 reads SMNVEV (reference sequence). Trimming stripped 4 bases from V and 1 base from J, with 7 bases between. The CDR3 sequence is 13 residues long.

The chain has TRBV19 and TRBJ2-3; 8 bases align to TRBD2. This CDR3 contains 16 residues. V lost 2 bases, J lost 0 bases, and 4 bases stayed unmatched. The germline V gene has CDR1 LNHDA and CDR2 SQIVND (reference sequence). For the CDR3, the DNA is TGTGCCAGTAGTATATCCGGGGGGGACAGCACAGATACGCAGTATTTT. The encoded protein is CASSISGGDSTDTQYF.

This clone was seen a handful of times. The rearrangement joins TRBV7-8 to TRBJ1-5, with a tentative D call TRBD1 (5 bases). CDR1 is SGHVS and CDR2 is FQNEAQ in the germline V gene. The CDR3 spans 13 residues. V lost 5 bases to trimming and J lost 7 bases, with 12 bases between them. The CDR3 here is CASSPGTVQPQHF. In nucleotides, the CDR3 is TGTGCCAGCAGCCCCGGGACGGTGCAGCCCCAGCATTTT. Full variable domain (missing parts from reference TRBV7-8 and TRBJ1-5): GAGVSQSPRYKVAKRGQDVALRCDPISGHVSLFWYQQALGQGPEFLTYFQNEAQLDKSGLPSDRFFAERPEGSVSTLKIQRTQQEDSAVYLCASSPGTVQPQHFGDGTRLSIL.

The chain employs TRBV21-1 and TRBJ1-6; TRBD1 is taken as the D call from the table, unchecked against the DNA. TRBV21-1 is annotated as a pseudogene. This CDR3 comprises 14 residues. The CDR3 here is CASSNRQRVSPLHF. The CDR3 coding sequence is TGTGCCAGCAGCAACAGGCAGAGAGTATCACCCCTCCACTTT.

The chain uses TRBV9 and TRBJ2-7; D not resolved. Germline CDR1 is SGDLS and CDR2 is YYNGEE. This CDR3 spans 14 amino acids. Between the trimmed V and J ends, which lost 0 bases and 0 bases, there was a span of 7 bases. The CDR3 loop is CASSVGWGSYEQYF. Here the CDR3 DNA reads TGTGCCAGCAGCGTAGGATGGGGCTCCTACGAGCAGTACTTC.

The rearrangement joins TRBV7-8 to TRBJ2-5; D perhaps matches TRBD1 (5 bases). CDR1 and CDR2 from the germline V gene are SGHVS and FQNEAQ. This CDR3 spans 20 amino acids. Trimming left V 0 bases short and J 3 bases short, with 26 bases between. The CDR3 DNA reads as TGTGCCAGCAGCTTAGCGCGAAGAGGTTTGCCGCGACAGCAGGAAGAGACCCAGTACTTC. It is translated as CASSLARRGLPRQQEETQYF.

This clone was seen just once. The chain links TRBV30 to TRBJ1-1; D gene unclear. The CDR3 is 13 residues long. Germline loops: CDR1 GTSNPN, CDR2 SVGIG (reference sequence). The germline V and J ends were trimmed by 4 bases and 1 base, with 10 bases remaining between them. The CDR3 region has the DNA TGTGCCTGGACCCTTCCAGGGAACACTGAAGCTTTCTTT. Translated, it gives CAWTLPGNTEAFF.

This clone was seen a few times. At one end, the junction sequence differs from germline, possibly due to a read error. This chain connects TRBV2 to TRBJ1-5, with TRBD1 identical over 8 bases. The CDR3 is made up of 14 amino acids. Germline CDR1 reads SNHLY; CDR2 reads FYNNEI. The CDR3 region has the DNA TGTGCCAGCAGCGAAGGACAGGGACGACAGCCCCAGCATTTT. Its translation: CASSEGQGRQPQHF.

This clone occurred a few times. The V call is TRBV29-1, the J call TRBJ1-4; TRBD1 might be the D (5 bases). Trimming shortened V by 0 bases and J by 8 bases, and 13 bases separated the two germline ends. Germline V gene lookup returns CDR1 SQVTM and CDR2 ANQGSEA. The CDR3 sequence is 14 residues long. The CDR3 nucleotides read TGCAGCGTTGAAGATCGCGGTTCAGGGGAAAAACTGTTTTTT. It yields the protein CSVEDRGSGEKLFF. Full variable domain (missing parts from reference TRBV29-1 and TRBJ1-4): SAVISQKPSRDICQRGTSLTIQCQVDSQVTMMFWYRQQPGQSLTLIATANQGSEATYESGFVIDKFPISRPNLTFSTLTVSNMSPEDSSIYLCSVEDRGSGEKLFFGSGTQLSVL.

This chain connects TRBV11-2 to TRBJ2-2; D is uncertain. This CDR3 is 13 amino acids long. In germline, CDR1 is SGHAT, CDR2 FQNNGV. Trimming stripped 5 bases from V and 1 base from J, with 5 bases between. CDR3 DNA sequence: TGTGCCAGCAGCCCTTGGAACACCGGGGAGCTGTTTTTT. Translation: CASSPWNTGELFF.

This clone was observed a single time. V usage is TRBV5-6 and J usage is TRBJ2-5; TRBD2 is a possible D gene (5 bases). Germline V CDR1 and CDR2: SGHDT, YYEEEE. The CDR3 loop spans 13 amino acids. V gave up 4 bases and J gave up 0 bases, with 7 bases separating them. CDR3 sequence: CASSLDYQETQYF. In DNA form, the CDR3 reads TGTGCCAGCAGCCTGGACTACCAAGAGACCCAGTACTTC.

This chain uses TRBV5-6 with TRBJ1-5; 8 nucleotides align to TRBD1. Germline loops: CDR1 SGHDT, CDR2 YYEEEE. CDR3 length: 14 residues. With V trimmed by 2 bases and J by 5 bases, 3 bases remained unmatched. CDR3: CASSFPGGDQPQHF. The DNA of the CDR3 is TGTGCCAGCAGCTTCCCAGGGGGCGATCAGCCCCAGCATTTT.

The chain has TRBV11-2 and TRBJ1-1; D remains unclear. The CDR3 covers 12 residues. Germline V gene data show CDR1 as SGHAT and CDR2 as FQNNGV. V shed 1 base and J shed 5 bases, with 5 bases lying between them. CDR3 loop: CASSLVKTEAFF. CDR3 bases: TGTGCCAGCAGCTTAGTTAAGACTGAAGCTTTCTTT.

The rearrangement uses TRBV27 and TRBJ1-5; D is undetermined. The CDR3 is 13 amino acids. CDR1 and CDR2 (germline): MNHEY, SMNVEV (reference sequence). With 2 bases removed from V and 4 bases from J, the gap between germline ends came to 6 bases. CDR3 nucleotides: TGTGCCAGCAGTTTAAAGGGAAATCAGCCCCAGCATTTT. Translation: CASSLKGNQPQHF.

This rearrangement joins TRBV18 to TRBJ1-4; 7 bases agree with TRBD1. CDR1 KGHSH and CDR2 LQKENI come from the germline V gene. Losses at the gene ends were 3 bases for V and 8 bases for J; bases not matched to a gene: 9. This CDR3 contains 15 residues. In DNA, the CDR3 is TGTGCCAGCTCACCGGGGGCAGGGGGGCGAGAAAAACTGTTTTTT. Its translation: CASSPGAGGREKLFF.

The table lists this clone with a count of one. This chain connects TRBV11-2 to TRBJ1-5; a possible D gene is TRBD1 (5 bases). The CDR3 is 17 residues long. Germline CDR1 SGHAT, CDR2 FQNNGV. The V end was cut by 6 bases, the J end by 0 bases, with 18 bases between. The CDR3 DNA reads TGTGCCAGCAGTCCCGGGACGGAGGCCTATAGCAATCAGCCCCAGCATTTT. Translation gives CASSPGTEAYSNQPQHF.

This chain joins TRBV30 and TRBJ2-1, with 7 bases lining up with TRBD1. This CDR3 region has 14 residues. V dropped 7 bases and J dropped 0; count of bases not matched to a gene: 6. Germline CDR1 reads GTSNPN; CDR2 reads SVGIG (reference sequence). The CDR3 here is CAYLRQGSYNEQFF. As DNA, the CDR3 is TGTGCCTACCTTAGACAGGGCTCCTACAATGAGCAGTTCTTC.